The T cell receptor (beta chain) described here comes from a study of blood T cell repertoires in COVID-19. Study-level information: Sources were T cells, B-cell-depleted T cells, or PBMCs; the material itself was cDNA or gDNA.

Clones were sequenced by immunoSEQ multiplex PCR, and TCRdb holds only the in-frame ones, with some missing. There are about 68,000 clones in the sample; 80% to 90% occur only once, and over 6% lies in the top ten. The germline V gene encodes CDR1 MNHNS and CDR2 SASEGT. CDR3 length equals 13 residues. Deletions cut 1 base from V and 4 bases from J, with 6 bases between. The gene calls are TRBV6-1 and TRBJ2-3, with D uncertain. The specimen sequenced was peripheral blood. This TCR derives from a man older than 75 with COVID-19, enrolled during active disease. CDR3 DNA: TGTGCCAGCAGTGAAGTATCCGCAGATACGCAGTATTTT. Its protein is CASSEVSADTQYF.